This T cell receptor (beta chain) was observed in a study of shared clonotypes between healthy human individuals. The study, taken as a whole, reports: Enrolling few donors narrowed the genetic and exposure-history diversity that was represented.

Germline trimming cut 4 bases from V and 8 bases from J; bases unmatched to any gene: 13. Germline CDR1 is SQVTM and CDR2 is ANQGSEA. This CDR3 region has 14 residues. The test was conducted at deep level. DNA input for the unsorted PBMC replicate PCRs was roughly 300 ng, about 30,000 T cell genomes. It was on ten immunoSEQ deep assay plates that unsorted PBMC DNA was sequenced. Measured with immunoSEQ multiplex PCR; TCRdb has only the in-frame clones, and not every one. The sample carries about 480,000 clones, 75% to 80% recorded once. A word on this clone: Its matching antigen is unknown.

The origin of this receptor is a woman aged 40 to 55 in good health. Some clones in this sample may be carry-over from other donors' samples. The V gene is TRBV29-1, the J gene TRBJ1-2, with 7 bases fitting TRBD1. Sequencing was carried out using PBMCs. CDR3 nucleotide sequence: TGCAGCGTTGCCGCGGGACAGTGGACCGGCGGCTACACCTTC. This codes for CSVAAGQWTGGYTF.